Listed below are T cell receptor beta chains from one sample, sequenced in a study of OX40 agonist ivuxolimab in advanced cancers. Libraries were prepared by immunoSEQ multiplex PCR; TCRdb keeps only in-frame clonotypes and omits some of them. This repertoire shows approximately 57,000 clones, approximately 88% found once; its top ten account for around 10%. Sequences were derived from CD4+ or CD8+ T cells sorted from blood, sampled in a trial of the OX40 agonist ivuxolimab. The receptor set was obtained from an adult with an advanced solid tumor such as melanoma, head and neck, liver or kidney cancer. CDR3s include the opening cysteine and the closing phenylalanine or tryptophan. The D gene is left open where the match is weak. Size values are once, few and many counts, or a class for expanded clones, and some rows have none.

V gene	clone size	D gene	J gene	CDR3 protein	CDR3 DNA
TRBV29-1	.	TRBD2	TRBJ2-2	CSVVLAGGWRTGELFF	TGCAGCGTTGTTTTAGCGGGAGGGTGGCGCACCGGGGAGCTGTTTTTT
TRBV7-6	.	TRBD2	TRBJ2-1	CASSRTSGSRDEQFF	TGTGCCAGCAGTCGGACTAGCGGGAGTCGCGATGAGCAGTTCTTC
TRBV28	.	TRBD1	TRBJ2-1	CASTAKRQGARNEQFF	TGTGCCAGCACCGCTAAAAGACAGGGGGCTCGGAATGAGCAGTTCTTC
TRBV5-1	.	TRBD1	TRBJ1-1	CASSLTGYTEAFF	TGCGCCAGCAGCCTGACAGGGTACACTGAAGCTTTCTTT
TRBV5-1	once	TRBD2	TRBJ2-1	CASSLGLAAYNEQFF	TGCGCCAGCAGTTTGGGACTAGCGGCCTACAATGAGCAGTTCTTC
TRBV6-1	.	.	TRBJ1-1	CAGRGGNTEAFF	TGTGCCGGGAGGGGGGGAAACACTGAAGCTTTCTTT
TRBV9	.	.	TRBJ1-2	CASSVAGWAYGYTF	TGTGCCAGCAGCGTAGCAGGGTGGGCCTATGGCTACACCTTC
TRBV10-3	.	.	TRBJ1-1	CAISLAAGALPEAFF	TGTGCCATCAGTCTGGCGGCGGGGGCCCTCCCTGAAGCTTTCTTT
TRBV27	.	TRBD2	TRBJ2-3	CASGLAGVLDTQYF	TGTGCCAGCGGACTAGCGGGAGTGCTAGATACGCAGTATTTT
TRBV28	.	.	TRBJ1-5	CASSLDYSNQPQHF	TGTGCCAGCAGTTTGGACTATAGCAATCAGCCCCAGCATTTT
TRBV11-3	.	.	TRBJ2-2	CASSSQSGELFF	TGTGCCAGCAGCTCGCAATCCGGGGAGCTGTTTTTT
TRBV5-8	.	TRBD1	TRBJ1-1	CASSLVGQQEAFF	TGTGCCAGCAGCTTGGTGGGACAGCAAGAAGCTTTCTTT
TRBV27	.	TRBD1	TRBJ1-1	CASSSPDRDTEAFF	TGTGCCAGCAGTTCCCCCGACAGGGACACTGAAGCTTTCTTT
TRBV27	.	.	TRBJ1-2	CASSLSIQGLDYGYTF	TGTGCCAGCAGTTTATCTATACAGGGTCTGGACTATGGCTACACCTTC
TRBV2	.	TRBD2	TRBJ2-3	CASSGLAGGASGTDTQYF	TGTGCCAGCAGTGGACTAGCGGGGGGAGCCTCGGGCACAGATACGCAGTATTTT
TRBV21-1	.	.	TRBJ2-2	CASSKFIGQSTTGELFF	TGTGCCAGCAGCAAATTTATTGGTCAGAGCACCACCGGGGAGCTGTTTTTT
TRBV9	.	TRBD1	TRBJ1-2	CASNRGYGYTF	TGTGCCAGCAACAGGGGCTATGGCTACACCTTC